What follows is one T cell receptor (beta chain) and its context. As yet, its antigen is unknown. Relative to the germline gene, one junction end is altered; a read error may explain this. PCR used 60 Vbeta primers and 13 Jbeta primers. Clones were read by immunoSEQ multiplex PCR, and TCRdb kept only the in-frame ones, dropping some. The sample carries over 150,000 clones, approximately 84% recorded once. The length of the CDR3 is 16 residues. CDR1 and CDR2 (germline): MNHNS, SASEGT. This record belongs to a study of cytomegalovirus exposure and HLA in healthy donors. General study results and limits: A missense DCLRE1C variant was associated with V- and J-gene trimming of TCR beta chains in a later analysis, and an independent cohort replicated the association.

Sequencing used PBMCs. This receptor was taken from a girl under two years old in good health and CMV-seronegative. This chain connects TRBV6-1 to TRBJ2-5; a possible D gene is TRBD2 (6 bases). CDR3 nucleotides: TGTGCCAGCAGCGAAGCGTCGGAGGGGTATGGAGAGACCCAGTACTTC. It yields the protein CASSEASEGYGETQYF.